This T cell receptor (beta chain) was sequenced in a study of blood T cell repertoires in COVID-19. Study summary: Samples taken during acute and convalescent COVID-19 were collected in the United States, Italy and Spain. T cells, B-cell-depleted T cells, or PBMCs supplied cDNA or gDNA.

This clone showed up just once. The protocol was immunoSEQ multiplex PCR, while the TCRdb copy is restricted to in-frame clones and leaves out a portion. This table holds 160,000 or so clones, approximately 90% found once. The sample was peripheral blood. The clonotype originates from an older woman who had recovered from COVID-19.

This CDR3 reads CASSYLPGSPPYEQYF. The CDR3 DNA sequence: TGTGCCAGCAGTTACTTGCCAGGGTCTCCCCCCTACGAGCAGTACTTC. V usage is TRBV6-2 or TRBV6-3 and J usage is TRBJ2-7, with a tentative D call TRBD1 (5 bases). CDR1 MNHEY and CDR2 SVGEGT come from the germline V gene. The CDR3 has 16 amino acids. V dropped 1 base and J dropped 2 bases, with 15 bases sitting between them.